The following is a T cell receptor beta chain sequence with its context. The antigen is unknown. The CDR3 runs to 16 residues. V was clipped by 1 base and J by 10 bases; unmatched bases: 8. The germline V gene has CDR1 MGHRA and CDR2 YSYEKL. This record comes from a study of cytomegalovirus exposure and HLA in healthy donors. PCR used 60 Vbeta primers and 13 Jbeta primers. Original processing notes: Unique TCR beta chains numbered around 80 million in a later analysis, with roughly 11 million shared. Produced via immunoSEQ multiplex PCR; TCRdb's table is partial and in-frame only. V, J and clone size derive from that table, while D and trimming were established from the DNA sequence. Of some 79,000 clones listed, around 78% are singletons. Unrecorded immune exposure was likely among donors, who were nominally healthy when sampled. The study, taken as a whole, reports: Analyzed later, association rates of TCRs varied across HLA loci, with DRB1 most and HLA-C fewest.

Sample: PBMCs. The receptor was derived from a male donor in good health and CMV-seropositive. The chain employs TRBV4-1 and TRBJ2-1; TRBD2 matches at 12 bases. CDR3 DNA: TGCGCCAGCAGCCAAGGGCCTAGCGGGGGGGCCTGCGAGCAGTTCTTC. It yields the protein CASSQGPSGGACEQFF.